This record looks at one TCR beta chain sequence and its context. Antigen specificity is unknown. The germline V and J ends were trimmed by 3 bases and 6 bases, with 16 bases remaining between them. This CDR3 contains 14 residues. Germline V CDR1 and CDR2: DFQATT, SNEGSKA (reference sequence). This specimen belongs to a study of T cells after yellow fever vaccination. The overall study: Low-cell-number fractions were prepared with SMART-Seq v4 Ultra Low Input. The study's findings and limits: Within FACS-sorted repertoires, abundant clonotypes contaminating from the bulk population could be present. Though it reached lower strength, the secondary response hit its peak faster, day 5 versus 15. Most clones from primary vaccination were detected again post-booster (about 96% CD4, roughly 85% CD8).

TCRdb re-called the 5' RACE reads with MiXCR, one entry per CDR3 protein. The sample records around 500,000 distinct CDR3 sequences, 21% being singletons. This receptor was obtained from a young man who received the YFV17D yellow fever vaccine. The V and J genes are TRBV20-1 and TRBJ2-3; D gene unclear. Here the sequenced sample was PBMCs, taken 21 days after the first yellow fever vaccination. For the CDR3, the DNA is TGCAGTGCTAGCGGGTTATCTGTATCGGATACGCAGTATTTT. As protein: CSASGLSVSDTQYF.